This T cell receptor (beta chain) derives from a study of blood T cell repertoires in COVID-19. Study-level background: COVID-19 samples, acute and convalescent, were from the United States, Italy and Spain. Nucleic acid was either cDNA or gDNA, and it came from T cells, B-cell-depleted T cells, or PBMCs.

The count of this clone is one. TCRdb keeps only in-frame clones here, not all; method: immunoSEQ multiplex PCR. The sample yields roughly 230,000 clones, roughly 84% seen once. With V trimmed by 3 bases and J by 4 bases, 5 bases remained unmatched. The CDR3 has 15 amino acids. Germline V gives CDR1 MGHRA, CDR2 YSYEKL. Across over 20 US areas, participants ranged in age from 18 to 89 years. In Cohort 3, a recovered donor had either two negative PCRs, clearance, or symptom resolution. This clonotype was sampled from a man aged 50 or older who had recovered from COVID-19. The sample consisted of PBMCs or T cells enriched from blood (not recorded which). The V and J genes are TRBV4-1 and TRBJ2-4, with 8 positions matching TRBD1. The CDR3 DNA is TGCGCCAGCAGCCAGGGCGGGACAGGAAAAAACATTCAGTACTTC. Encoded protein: CASSQGGTGKNIQYF.